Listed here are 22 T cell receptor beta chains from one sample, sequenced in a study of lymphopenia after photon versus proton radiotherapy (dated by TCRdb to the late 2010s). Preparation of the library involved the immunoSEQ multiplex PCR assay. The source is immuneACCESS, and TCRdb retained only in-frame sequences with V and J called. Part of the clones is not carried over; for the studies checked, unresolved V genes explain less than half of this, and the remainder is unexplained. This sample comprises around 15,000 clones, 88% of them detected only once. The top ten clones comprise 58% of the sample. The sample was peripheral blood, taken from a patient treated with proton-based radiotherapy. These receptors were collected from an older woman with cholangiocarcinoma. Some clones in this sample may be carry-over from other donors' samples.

The CDR3 DNA is TGTGCCAGCGGCAAGACCCGGGACAGGGCTGGCTACACCTTC. It encodes CASGKTRDRAGYTF. V gene TRBV7-9 combines with J gene TRBJ1-2; 9 bases line up with TRBD1. V was pared by 8 bases and J by 7 bases, with 11 bases of the junction left unmatched. The CDR3 loop spans 14 amino acids. Germline assignment: CDR1 SEHNR and CDR2 FQNEAQ (reference sequence).

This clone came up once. The CDR3 DNA sequence: TGTGCCAGCAGCCAACCTAGCGGGAGGGTTCGGTACTTC. This sequence encodes CASSQPSGRVRYF. The rearrangement uses TRBV14 and TRBJ2-7, with 12 nucleotides matching TRBD2. Germline trimming cut 2 bases from V and 12 bases from J; bases unmatched to any gene: 5. Germline CDR1 and CDR2: SGHDN and FVKESK. The CDR3 runs to 13 residues.

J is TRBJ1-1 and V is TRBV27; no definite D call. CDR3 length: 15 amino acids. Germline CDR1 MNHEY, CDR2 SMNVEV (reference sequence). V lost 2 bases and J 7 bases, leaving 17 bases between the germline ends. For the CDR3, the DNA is TGTGCCAGCAGTTTACAGGTAGGCGACACGGGTGAAGCTTTCTTT. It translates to CASSLQVGDTGEAFF.

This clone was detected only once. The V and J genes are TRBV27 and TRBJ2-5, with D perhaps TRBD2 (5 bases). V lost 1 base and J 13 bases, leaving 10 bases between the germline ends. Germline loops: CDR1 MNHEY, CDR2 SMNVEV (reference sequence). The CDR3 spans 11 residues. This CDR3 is CASSLYGKAYF. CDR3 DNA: TGTGCCAGCAGTTTATACGGGAAAGCGTACTTC.

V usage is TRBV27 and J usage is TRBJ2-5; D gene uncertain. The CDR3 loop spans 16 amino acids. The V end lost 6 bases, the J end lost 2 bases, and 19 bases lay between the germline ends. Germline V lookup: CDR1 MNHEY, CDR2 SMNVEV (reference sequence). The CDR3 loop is CASRPDGSPVQETQYF. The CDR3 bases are TGTGCCAGCAGACCTGACGGGTCTCCAGTGCAAGAGACCCAGTACTTC.

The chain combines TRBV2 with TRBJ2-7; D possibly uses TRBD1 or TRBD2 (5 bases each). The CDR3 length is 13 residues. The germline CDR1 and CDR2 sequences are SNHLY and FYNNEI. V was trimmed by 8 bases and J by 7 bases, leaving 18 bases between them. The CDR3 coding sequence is TGTGCCAGCGTTGGGGATGTTGGGGGAGAGCAGTACTTC. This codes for CASVGDVGGEQYF.

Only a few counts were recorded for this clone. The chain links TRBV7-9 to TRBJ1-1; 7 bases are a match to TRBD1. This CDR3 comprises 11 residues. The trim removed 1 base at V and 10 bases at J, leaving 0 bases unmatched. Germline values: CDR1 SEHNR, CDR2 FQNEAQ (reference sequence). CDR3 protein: CASSLEGAAFF. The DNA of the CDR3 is TGTGCCAGCAGCTTAGAGGGGGCAGCTTTCTTT.

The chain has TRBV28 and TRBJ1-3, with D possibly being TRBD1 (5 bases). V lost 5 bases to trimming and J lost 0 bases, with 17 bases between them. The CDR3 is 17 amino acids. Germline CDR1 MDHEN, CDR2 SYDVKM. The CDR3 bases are TGTGCCAGCAGTGGGTTGCGGGGACCCTTCTCTGGAAACACCATATATTTT. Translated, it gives CASSGLRGPFSGNTIYF.

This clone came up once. The CDR3 reads CASSPGGDSSYNEQFF. CDR3 DNA sequence: TGTGCCAGCTCACCGGGGGGGGACAGCTCCTACAATGAGCAGTTCTTC. The chain combines TRBV18 with TRBJ2-1; D may match TRBD1 or TRBD2 (7 bases each). Per the germline V gene, CDR1 is KGHSH and CDR2 is LQKENI. The CDR3 covers 16 residues. The V end was cut by 3 bases, the J end by 0 bases, with 12 bases between.

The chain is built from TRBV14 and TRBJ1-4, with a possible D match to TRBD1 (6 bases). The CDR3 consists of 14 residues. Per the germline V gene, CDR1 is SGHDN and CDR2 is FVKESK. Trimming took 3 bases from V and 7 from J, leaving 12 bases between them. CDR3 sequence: CASSHTGISEKLFF. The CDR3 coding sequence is TGTGCCAGCAGCCACACAGGGATCTCTGAAAAACTGTTTTTT.

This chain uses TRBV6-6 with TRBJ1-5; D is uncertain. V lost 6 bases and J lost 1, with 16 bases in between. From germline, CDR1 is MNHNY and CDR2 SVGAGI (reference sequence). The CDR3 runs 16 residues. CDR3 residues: CASSKIGRTSNQPQHF. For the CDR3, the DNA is TGTGCCAGCAGCAAAATTGGACGGACGAGCAATCAGCCCCAGCATTTT.

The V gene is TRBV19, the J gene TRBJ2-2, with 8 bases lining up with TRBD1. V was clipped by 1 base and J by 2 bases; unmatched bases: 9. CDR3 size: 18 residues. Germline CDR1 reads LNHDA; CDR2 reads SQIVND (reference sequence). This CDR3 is CASSIVVPTGANTGELFF. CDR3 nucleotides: TGTGCCAGTAGTATAGTAGTCCCGACAGGGGCAAACACCGGGGAGCTGTTTTTT.

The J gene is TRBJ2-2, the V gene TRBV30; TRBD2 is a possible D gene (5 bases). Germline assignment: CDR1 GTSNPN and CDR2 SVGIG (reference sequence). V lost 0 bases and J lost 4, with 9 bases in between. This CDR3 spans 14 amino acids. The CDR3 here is CAWSVPGITGELFF. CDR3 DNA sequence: TGTGCCTGGAGTGTACCGGGGATCACCGGGGAGCTGTTTTTT.

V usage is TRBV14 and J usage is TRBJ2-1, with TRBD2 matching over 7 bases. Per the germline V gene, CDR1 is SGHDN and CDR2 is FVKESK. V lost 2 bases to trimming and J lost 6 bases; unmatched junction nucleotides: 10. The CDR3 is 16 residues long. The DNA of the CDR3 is TGTGCCAGCAGCCAAACATGGCTAGCGGACTTCAATGAGCAGTTCTTC. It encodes CASSQTWLADFNEQFF.

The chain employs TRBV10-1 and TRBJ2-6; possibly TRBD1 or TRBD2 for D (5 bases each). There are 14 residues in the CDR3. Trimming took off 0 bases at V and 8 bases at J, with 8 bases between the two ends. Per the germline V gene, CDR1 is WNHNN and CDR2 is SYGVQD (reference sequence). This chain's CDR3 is CASSESRGSNVLTF. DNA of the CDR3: TGCGCCAGCAGTGAGTCGAGGGGTTCCAACGTCCTGACTTTC.

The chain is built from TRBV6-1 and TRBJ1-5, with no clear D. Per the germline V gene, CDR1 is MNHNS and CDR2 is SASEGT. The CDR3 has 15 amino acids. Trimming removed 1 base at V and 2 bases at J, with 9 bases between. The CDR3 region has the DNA TGTGCCAGCAGTGAAGGGGCGCGGGGCAATCAGCCCCAGCATTTT. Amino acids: CASSEGARGNQPQHF.

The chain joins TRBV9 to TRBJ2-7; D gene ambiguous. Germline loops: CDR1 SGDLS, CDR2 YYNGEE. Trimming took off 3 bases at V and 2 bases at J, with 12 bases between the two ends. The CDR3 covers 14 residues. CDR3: CASSETGTAYEQYF. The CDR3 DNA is TGTGCCAGCAGCGAAACCGGTACCGCCTACGAGCAGTACTTC.

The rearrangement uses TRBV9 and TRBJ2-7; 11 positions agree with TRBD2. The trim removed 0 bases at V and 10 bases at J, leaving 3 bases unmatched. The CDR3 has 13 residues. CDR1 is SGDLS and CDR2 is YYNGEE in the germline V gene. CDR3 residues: CASSVGLAGGQYF. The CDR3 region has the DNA TGTGCCAGCAGCGTAGGGCTAGCGGGGGGTCAGTACTTC.

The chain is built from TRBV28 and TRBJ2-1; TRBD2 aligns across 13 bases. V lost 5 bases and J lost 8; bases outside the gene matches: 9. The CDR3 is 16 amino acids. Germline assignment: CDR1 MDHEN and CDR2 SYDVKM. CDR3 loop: CASSHFGTSGEHEQFF. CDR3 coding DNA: TGTGCCAGCAGTCACTTCGGGACTAGCGGGGAGCATGAGCAGTTCTTC.

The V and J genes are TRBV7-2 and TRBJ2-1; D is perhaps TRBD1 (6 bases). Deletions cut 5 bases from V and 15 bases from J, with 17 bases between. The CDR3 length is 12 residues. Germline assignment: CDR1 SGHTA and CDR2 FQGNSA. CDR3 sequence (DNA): TGTGCCAGCAGCGCAACACAGGGAAGGGGGTTCTTC. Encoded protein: CASSATQGRGFF.

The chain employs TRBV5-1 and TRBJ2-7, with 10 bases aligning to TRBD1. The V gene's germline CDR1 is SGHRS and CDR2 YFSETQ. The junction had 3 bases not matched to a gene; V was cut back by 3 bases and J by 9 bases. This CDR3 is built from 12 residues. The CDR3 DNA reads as TGCGCCAGCAGCTCGACAGGGGGCTGGCAGTACTTC. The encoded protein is CASSSTGGWQYF.

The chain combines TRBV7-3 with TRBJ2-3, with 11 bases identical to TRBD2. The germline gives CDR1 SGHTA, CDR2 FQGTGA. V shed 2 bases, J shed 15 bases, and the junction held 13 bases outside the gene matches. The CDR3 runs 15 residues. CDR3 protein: CASSLLAGGLDTPYF. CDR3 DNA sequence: TGTGCCAGCAGCTTACTAGCGGGGGGATTGGATACGCCATATTTT.